Shown below are 2 T cell receptor beta chains from a single sample sequenced in a study of OX40 agonist ivuxolimab in advanced cancers. Here immunoSEQ multiplex PCR was the method, and the copy in TCRdb shows in-frame clones only, minus some. Of 60,000 to 65,000 clones listed, around 89% are singletons. The sample consisted of CD4+ or CD8+ T cells sorted from blood, taken in a trial of the OX40 agonist ivuxolimab. Source of these receptors: an adult with an advanced solid tumor such as melanoma, head and neck, liver or kidney cancer.

This chain uses TRBV9 with TRBJ1-3, with unresolved D. Germline V gene lookup returns CDR1 SGDLS and CDR2 YYNGEE. V was pared by 0 bases and J by 3 bases, with 13 bases between. CDR3 length: 16 amino acids. CDR3 DNA sequence: TGTGCCAGCAGCGTAGAGGGCAGGATCTTTGGAAACACCATATATTTT. Encoded protein: CASSVEGRIFGNTIYF.

The chain joins TRBV6-1 to TRBJ2-5; tentative D call: TRBD2 (6 bases). Deletions cut 4 bases from V and 2 bases from J, with 11 bases between. The germline V gene encodes CDR1 MNHNS and CDR2 SASEGT. The CDR3 is made up of 14 amino acids. The CDR3 sequence is CASSVGGAQETQYF. DNA for the CDR3: TGTGCCAGCAGTGTGGGAGGCGCTCAAGAGACCCAGTACTTC.